This TCR beta chain was retrieved from a study of T cells in Graves' hyperthyroidism and ophthalmopathy. Study-wide findings and caveats: Most thyroid clonotypes that were expanded above 0.001 also turned up in blood. Ophthalmopathy, which appeared later, was predicted by the model a median about 6 months before onset.

RNA transcripts were the template for amplifying TCR beta CDR3 regions. When the TCR CDR3 underwent first-round RT-PCR, the HTBI primer set was used. TCRdb fed the multiplex PCR reads into MiXCR, producing one record per CDR3 protein. The repertoire holds 540,000 or so distinct CDR3 sequences, with roughly 50% as singletons. V lost 1 base and J lost 4; bases outside the gene matches: 9. This CDR3 has 16 residues. Germline lookup yields CDR1 DFQATT and CDR2 SNEGSKA (reference sequence). In the case of this clonotype: Its cognate antigen is unknown.

Exclusion followed for patients with uncontrolled infection, other autoimmune disease, pregnancy or lactation. The rearrangement joins TRBV20-1 to TRBJ2-5; 10 nucleotides line up with TRBD2. Sequences were obtained from peripheral blood or thyroid tissue (not recorded which). This sequence originates from an adult woman with Graves' disease, either hyperthyroidism or ophthalmopathy (not recorded which). CDR3 amino acids: CSARGPGVAGGETQYF. CDR3 coding DNA: TGCAGTGCTAGAGGCCCTGGGGTAGCGGGAGGAGAGACCCAGTACTTC.